This T cell receptor (beta chain) appears in the sequencing data of a study of T cells in Graves' hyperthyroidism and ophthalmopathy (dated by TCRdb to between 2017 and 2020). Looking at the study overall: Peripheral blood was sampled at the time of initial diagnosis, prior to any treatment. The paper reports TCR Vbeta CDR3 sequencing of approximately 140 peripheral blood samples: under 45 ophthalmopathy, over 70 hyperthyroidism and approximately 17 progressor patients. TCR V-J signatures able to tell the groups apart were searched for in a discovery cohort of 95 to 100 patients, of whom more than 40 had Graves' ophthalmopathy and around 58 had stable Graves' hyperthyroidism. Following sampling, methimazole starting at 30 mg daily was given to hyperthyroidism patients, and high-dose intravenous methylprednisolone was given to ophthalmopathy patients. An independent validation cohort of fewer than 20 hyperthyroidism patients and about 16 patients who later progressed to ophthalmopathy tested prospective prediction of ophthalmopathy. The approximately 90 discovery patients were randomly split 7:3 into training and test sets. The study also compared thyroid tissue and blood T-cell repertoires from a handful of Graves' hyperthyroidism patients.

Many counts were recorded for this clonotype. The antigen it binds to is not known. Base qualities are not provided; no much larger clone lies one nucleotide away. A patient counted as having stable Graves' hyperthyroidism if no progression to ophthalmopathy occurred over 18 months of follow-up. The hyperthyroidism patients were between 18 and 65 years old and newly diagnosed, with a disease duration of less than 2 months. Exclusion was applied to patients with uncontrolled infections, other autoimmune diseases, pregnancy or lactation. Clinical symptoms, serum thyroxine and TRAb, thyroid ultrasound, and orbital computed tomography formed the basis for the diagnoses. PBMCs were isolated from more than 9 ml of fresh peripheral blood by Ficoll-Paque density gradient centrifugation. Total RNA was extracted with Trizol reagent, and quality was checked on an Agilent 2100 Bioanalyzer. Broader findings and caveats from the paper: A model built on a 13 V-J signature distinguished ophthalmopathy from stable hyperthyroidism, reaching roughly 88% sensitivity and 81.08% specificity in cross-validation and 80%/75% in testing. In validation, the model predicted progression to ophthalmopathy a median of roughly 6.5 months before onset, with approximately 68% sensitivity and roughly 77% specificity. Most expanded thyroid clonotypes (frequency above 0.001) were also detected in blood, suggesting blood repertoires may reflect thyroid immune responses. Sample size was not statistically predetermined, and investigators were not blinded to group allocation.

The TCR beta CDR3 regions were amplified from RNA transcripts. For the first round of RT-PCR on the TCR CDR3, the HTBI primer set was used together with the Qiagen OneStep RT-PCR kit. Libraries were constructed in a second round of multiplex PCR, after which size selection and purification were performed. Sequencing of the libraries was done on an Illumina HiSeq2000 using paired-end 100 bp reads. In the paper's pipeline: SOAPnuke was used to process the raw data, removing reads that contained adapters or uncalled bases, had a mean Phred below 15, or lacked an exact match to the constant primer or identifier. COPE v1.2.5 was used to merge the high-quality paired reads, and each unique nucleotide sequence was defined as a clonotype. MiTCR v1.1 was used to align the clonotypes against IMGT TRBV, TRBD and TRBJ reference segments. Analysis was restricted to V-J combinations with a frequency above 0.0001, which covered about 99% of repertoires. The TCS score was defined as the ratio of F50 (clonal expansion) to E x V (chaos), calculated using BLOSUM62-based TCRdist between CDR3 peptides within each V-J. Welch's t-statistics and random forest reduced around 510 V-J features to fewer than 15, which were used in a naive Bayes classifier (R e1071). TCRdb passed the public sequencing reads through fastp at Q25 and MiXCR, retaining productive beta sequences. When rows share a CDR3 protein, they turn into one entry using the most common DNA and genes. The V and J calls reflect TCRdb's pipeline rather than the authors' work. The sample includes roughly 300,000 distinct CDR3 sequences, with approximately 15% observed a single time. Together, the top ten hold 20% to 25% of the sample.

V ends up 6 bases short and J 4 bases short, with an unmatched junction base count of 13. Inclusive of the bounding cysteine and phenylalanine, the CDR3 is 15 residues long. Only CDR3 DNA remains: 45 bases, in frame from the first base. In the germline V gene (reference sequence), CDR1 corresponds to DFQATT and CDR2 to SNEGSKA. The TCR comes from a woman under 40 with Graves' hyperthyroidism. The sequence is built from TRBV20-1 and TRBJ2-3, with 7 bases aligning to TRBD1. The sample consisted of blood. The CDR3 protein: CSATRQGVLSDTQYF. The DNA sequence reads TGCAGTGCGACAAGACAGGGCGTCTTATCAGATACGCAGTATTTT.